The 32 T cell receptor beta chains reported below all come from one sample, sequenced in a study of blood T cell repertoires in COVID-19. TCRdb keeps only in-frame clones here, not all; method: immunoSEQ multiplex PCR. The repertoire includes a few hundred thousand clones, approximately 78% of them detected once, and approximately 3.5% sits in the top ten. Sequencing used peripheral blood. Every receptor here comes from a woman aged 18-30 years with acute or convalescent COVID-19.

The genes are TRBV6-2 or TRBV6-3 and TRBJ2-7; 8 bases line up with TRBD1. J gave up 1 base and V 2 bases, and 1 base lay outside the gene matches. Per the germline V gene, CDR1 is MNHEY and CDR2 is SVGEGT. The CDR3 has 14 residues. Written as DNA, the CDR3 is TGTGCCAGCAGTTACCAGGGGGCGTCCTACGAGCAGTACTTC. Translation: CASSYQGASYEQYF.

V is TRBV9 and J is TRBJ2-1; 9 nucleotides match TRBD2. This CDR3 comprises 14 residues. Per the germline V gene, CDR1 is SGDLS and CDR2 is YYNGEE. V was pared by 0 bases and J by 7 bases, with 2 bases of the junction left unmatched. The CDR3 DNA reads as TGTGCCAGCAGCGTAGTTGCGGGAGGGAATGAGCAGTTCTTC. It translates to CASSVVAGGNEQFF.

J is TRBJ1-2 and V is TRBV6-2 or TRBV6-3, with TRBD1 matching over 7 bases. Looked up from germline, CDR1 is MNHEY and CDR2 is SVGEGT. The V and J ends lost 0 bases and 4 bases, in that order; junction bases with no gene match: 5. The CDR3 is 15 amino acids. The CDR3 DNA sequence: TGTGCCAGCAGTTACTCTTGGGGACAGACCTATGGCTACACCTTC. It specifies CASSYSWGQTYGYTF.

This clone was observed a handful of times. CDR3 region: CASNQGQGINYGYTF. The DNA of the CDR3 is TGTGCCAGCAACCAAGGGCAGGGAATTAACTATGGCTACACCTTC. V and J are TRBV11-2 and TRBJ1-2, with D possibly TRBD1 on 5 matching bases. Per germline, CDR1 SGHAT and CDR2 FQNNGV. Trimming left V 7 bases short and J 1 base short, with 16 bases between. The CDR3 is made up of 15 amino acids.

The V call is TRBV18, the J call TRBJ2-5, with a tentative D call TRBD2 (5 bases). The germline V and J ends were trimmed by 5 bases and 4 bases, with 14 bases remaining between them. The CDR3 contains 14 residues. Germline assignment: CDR1 KGHSH and CDR2 LQKENI. The CDR3 bases are TGTGCCAGCTCATTAGCCGGGATTGGAGAGACCCAGTACTTC. Protein: CASSLAGIGETQYF.

The chain couples TRBV18 to TRBJ1-2; D is unclear. Germline CDR1 KGHSH, CDR2 LQKENI. The CDR3 spans 15 residues. V was trimmed by 6 bases and J by 6 bases, leaving 20 bases between them. The CDR3 DNA reads as TGTGCCAGCTCGCTCGGGAGCAAAAATTGGAATGGCTACACCTTC. Protein product: CASSLGSKNWNGYTF.

The chain joins TRBV7-9 to TRBJ1-1, with TRBD1 identical over 11 bases. This CDR3 is 16 amino acids long. Germline-derived CDR1 and CDR2 are SEHNR and FQNEAQ (reference sequence). V shed 5 bases, J shed 3 bases, and the junction held 8 bases outside the gene matches. The CDR3 loop reads CASSTAGQGGHTEAFF. Here the CDR3 DNA reads TGTGCCAGCAGCACTGCGGGACAGGGGGGTCACACTGAAGCTTTCTTT. Drawing the rest from reference TRBV7-9 and TRBJ1-1, the complete variable domain is DTGVSQNPRHKITKRGQNVTFRCDPISEHNRLYWYRQTLGQGPEFLTYFQNEAQLEKSRLLSDRFSAERPKGSFSTLEIQRTEQGDSAMYLCASSTAGQGGHTEAFFGQGTRLTVV.

This clone occurred a few times. The V call is TRBV9, the J call TRBJ2-5; 8 nucleotides align to TRBD1. The CDR3 consists of 15 residues. The trim removed 3 bases at V and 4 bases at J, leaving 8 bases unmatched. Per the germline V gene, CDR1 is SGDLS and CDR2 is YYNGEE. DNA of the CDR3: TGTGCCAGCAGCGACCTGACAGGGACAGGAGAGACCCAGTACTTC. It yields the protein CASSDLTGTGETQYF.

The V and J genes are TRBV28 and TRBJ2-7; D gene uncertain. V lost 3 bases and J 4 bases, leaving 13 bases between the germline ends. The length of the CDR3 is 14 residues. The V gene's germline CDR1 is MDHEN and CDR2 SYDVKM. CDR3 sequence reads: CASSFPTFSYEQYF. CDR3 nucleotide sequence: TGTGCCAGCAGTTTCCCTACTTTTAGTTACGAGCAGTACTTC. The full variable domain, in which reference TRBV28 and TRBJ2-7 provide the parts outside the CDR3, is DVKVTQSSRYLVKRTGEKVFLECVQDMDHENMFWYRQDPGLGLRLIYFSYDVKMKEKGDIPEGYSVSREKKERFSLILESASTNQTSMYLCASSFPTFSYEQYFGPGTRLTVT.

The CDR3 protein is CASSLGGQNYGYTF. The CDR3 DNA reads as TGCGCCAGCAGCTTGGGGGGACAGAACTATGGCTACACCTTC. The V call is TRBV5-1, the J call TRBJ1-2, with TRBD1 matching 7 bases. V lost 0 bases and J lost 2; bases outside the gene matches: 1. This CDR3 region has 14 residues. From germline, CDR1 is SGHRS and CDR2 YFSETQ. Combining the CDR3 with reference TRBV5-1 and TRBJ1-2 gives the whole variable domain KAGVTQTPRYLIKTRGQQVTLSCSPISGHRSVSWYQQTPGQGLQFLFEYFSETQRNKGNFPGRFSGRQFSNSRSEMNVSTLELGDSALYLCASSLGGQNYGYTFGSGTRLTVV.

The CDR3 sequence: CASSSALRYKETQYF. CDR3 nucleotides: TGCGCCAGCAGCTCTGCCCTGAGATATAAAGAGACCCAGTACTTC. V is TRBV5-1 and J is TRBJ2-5; D uncertain. The germline gives CDR1 SGHRS, CDR2 YFSETQ. Trimming stripped 3 bases from V and 3 bases from J, with 15 bases between. The CDR3 has 15 residues.

This chain connects TRBV5-1 to TRBJ1-1; no definite D call. Trimming removed 4 bases from V and 4 bases from J, with 14 bases in between. Germline V gene sequence: CDR1 SGHRS, CDR2 YFSETQ. The length of the CDR3 is 14 residues. The CDR3 DNA follows: TGCGCCAGCAGCAGTTCGGGGTGGGGCACTGAAGCTTTCTTT. This sequence encodes CASSSSGWGTEAFF.

Here the CDR3 DNA reads TGCGCCAGCAGCGTGCACTCGCGGGAGGAAGAGACCCAGTACTTC. Its protein product is CASSVHSREEETQYF. The chain couples TRBV4-1 to TRBJ2-5; TRBD2 matches at 8 bases. Trimming at V came to 5 bases and at J to 3 bases, leaving 8 bases not matched to a gene. The CDR3 contains 15 residues. Germline CDR1 is MGHRA and CDR2 is YSYEKL.

The V call is TRBV28, the J call TRBJ2-7; 8 bases map to TRBD1. This CDR3 spans 17 amino acids. Germline values: CDR1 MDHEN, CDR2 SYDVKM. With V trimmed by 4 bases and J by 2 bases, 13 bases remained unmatched. CDR3 coding DNA: TGTGCCAGCAGTTCCTCGGGGCAAGGACAGGGAACCTACGAGCAGTACTTC. Encoded protein: CASSSSGQGQGTYEQYF.

This sequence joins TRBV18 and TRBJ2-1, with a weak D call TRBD2 (5 bases). Germline CDR1 and CDR2: KGHSH and LQKENI. The CDR3 is made up of 15 amino acids. The V and J ends lost 2 bases and 8 bases respectively, with 16 bases between them. CDR3 DNA: TGTGCCAGCTCACCAGTAGCACCGCCCGGGGATGAGCAGTTCTTC. The encoded protein is CASSPVAPPGDEQFF.

The chain links TRBV7-2 to TRBJ2-3; 10 nucleotides agree with TRBD2. The CDR3 is made up of 16 amino acids. CDR1 is SGHTA, CDR2 FQGNSA, per germline. V shed 0 bases and J 6 bases; nucleotides not matched to a gene: 6. CDR3 coding DNA: TGTGCCAGCAGCTTAGCGTTAGCGGGAGGCGGGGATACGCAGTATTTT. This encodes CASSLALAGGGDTQYF.

This clone was detected once. This chain connects TRBV7-2 to TRBJ2-7; D not resolved. This CDR3 is built from 16 residues. V was clipped by 1 base and J by 0 bases, with 13 bases between them. In germline, CDR1 is SGHTA, CDR2 FQGNSA. The CDR3 reads CASSLGLPASSYEQYF. The CDR3 DNA reads as TGTGCCAGCAGCTTAGGTCTGCCTGCCAGCTCCTACGAGCAGTACTTC.

This chain uses TRBV28 with TRBJ2-2; a weak D match, TRBD2 (6 bases). This CDR3 is built from 16 residues. CDR1 and CDR2 (germline): MDHEN, SYDVKM. Trimming cost V 1 base and J 4 bases, with 13 bases left between them. In DNA form, the CDR3 reads TGTGCCAGCAGTTTATTCGGCGGGAAGGGCACCGGGGAGCTGTTTTTT. Its translation: CASSLFGGKGTGELFF.

The genes are TRBV27 and TRBJ2-7; 9 bases map to TRBD2. The CDR3 length is 15 residues. The J segment lost 2 bases and the V segment lost 8 bases, leaving 10 bases of the junction unmatched. The germline CDR1 and CDR2 sequences are MNHEY and SMNVEV (reference sequence). CDR3: CASGPAGGSAYEQYF. CDR3 DNA: TGTGCCAGCGGGCCAGCGGGAGGTTCGGCCTACGAGCAGTACTTC.

This clone has a single count. This chain joins TRBV30 and TRBJ1-6, with a possible D match to TRBD1 (6 bases). Trimming removed 0 bases at V and 7 bases at J, with 10 bases between. Per the germline V gene, CDR1 is GTSNPN and CDR2 is SVGIG (reference sequence). The CDR3 is 14 amino acids. CDR3 in amino acids: CAWSVGGANSPLHF. CDR3 coding DNA: TGTGCCTGGAGTGTAGGGGGGGCCAATTCACCCCTCCACTTT.

The rearrangement links TRBV7-2 to TRBJ2-2, with 9 bases matching TRBD2. Trimming removed 5 bases from V and 4 bases from J; junction bases left unmatched: 8. From germline, CDR1 is SGHTA and CDR2 FQGNSA. The CDR3 length is 16 residues. The CDR3 DNA reads as TGTGCCAGCAGCCCATTTGCGGGAGGGATCACCGGGGAGCTGTTTTTT. It encodes CASSPFAGGITGELFF.

The chain links TRBV7-9 to TRBJ1-6, with D uncertain. The V and J ends lost 3 bases and 8 bases respectively, with 8 bases between them. Germline-derived CDR1 and CDR2 are SEHNR and FQNEAQ (reference sequence). CDR3 length equals 13 residues. The CDR3 here is CASSFWADSPLHF. CDR3 bases: TGTGCCAGCAGCTTCTGGGCAGATTCACCCCTCCACTTT.

V gene TRBV6-5 combines with J gene TRBJ2-7, with 15 bases matching TRBD2. The CDR3 covers 15 residues. V shed 5 bases and J 6 bases; nucleotides not matched to a gene: 5. Germline V gene data show CDR1 as MNHEY and CDR2 as SVGAGI. In DNA form, the CDR3 reads TGTGCCAGCAGTATCGGGACTAGCGGGAGGATCGAGCAGTACTTC. It translates to CASSIGTSGRIEQYF.

Points on this clone: One end of the junction fails to match germline, which may point to a read error. The chain carries TRBV5-8 and TRBJ2-5; D might be TRBD2 (5 bases). There are 17 residues in the CDR3. Germline lookup yields CDR1 SGHTS and CDR2 YDEGEE. The CDR3 sequence: CASTLGMSGANQETQYF. The CDR3 DNA sequence: TGTGCCAGCACCTTGGGTATGAGCGGAGCCAACCAAGAGACCCAGTACTTC.

The chain has TRBV27 and TRBJ2-1; D is ambiguous. The ends were cut back, 4 bases at V and 2 bases at J, with 6 bases in the middle. This CDR3 has 13 amino acids. Germline assignment: CDR1 MNHEY and CDR2 SMNVEV (reference sequence). CDR3 nucleotides: TGTGCCAGCAGTTATAATACCTACAATGAGCAGTTCTTC. This gives the protein CASSYNTYNEQFF.

The gene calls are TRBV19 and TRBJ2-3, with 8 bases aligning to TRBD2. This CDR3 is built from 15 residues. Trimming took 6 bases from V and 2 from J; bases not matched to a gene: 7. Per germline, CDR1 LNHDA and CDR2 SQIVND (reference sequence). The CDR3 loop reads CASRSREGVTDTQYF. In nucleotides, the CDR3 is TGTGCCAGTAGGTCCCGGGAGGGGGTCACAGATACGCAGTATTTT.

The chain recombines TRBV6-6 with TRBJ1-2; D gene unclear. The germline V gene has CDR1 MNHNY and CDR2 SVGAGI (reference sequence). The CDR3 is 16 amino acids. V lost 0 bases to trimming and J lost 6 bases, with 17 bases between them. CDR3 nucleotides: TGTGCCAGCAGTTACTCGAGAGGGTTGGCCAAGCATGGCTACACCTTC. Translated, it gives CASSYSRGLAKHGYTF.

The genes are TRBV5-6 and TRBJ2-7, with D perhaps matching TRBD2 (6 bases). The CDR3 totals 13 residues. V lost 2 bases to trimming and J lost 2 bases, with 8 bases between them. Germline V lookup: CDR1 SGHDT, CDR2 YYEEEE. The CDR3 nucleotides are TGTGCCAGCAGCTTTAGGACTACCTACGAGCAGTACTTC. The encoded protein is CASSFRTTYEQYF.

The chain employs TRBV7-9 and TRBJ2-7, with D hard to call. Trimming cost V 1 base and J 5 bases, with 6 bases left between them. Germline values: CDR1 SEHNR, CDR2 FQNEAQ (reference sequence). The CDR3 covers 12 residues. CDR3 residues: CASSLVVHEQYF. The CDR3 nucleotides read TGTGCCAGCAGCTTAGTCGTCCACGAGCAGTACTTC.

The V call is TRBV4-2, the J call TRBJ2-2; possibly TRBD2 for D (6 bases). CDR3 length: 18 amino acids. Germline loops: CDR1 LGHNA, CDR2 YNFKEQ. V was trimmed by 5 bases and J by 0 bases, leaving 19 bases between them. The CDR3 is CASSKGAQGGPNTGELFF. The CDR3 nucleotides read TGTGCCAGCAGCAAAGGAGCTCAGGGAGGCCCGAACACCGGGGAGCTGTTTTTT.

The V call is TRBV28, the J call TRBJ1-4, with a tentative D call TRBD1 (6 bases). CDR1 is MDHEN, CDR2 SYDVKM, per germline. The ends were cut back, 3 bases at V and 10 bases at J, with 9 bases in the middle. The CDR3 runs to 12 residues. Here the CDR3 reads CASSFGGAKLFF. CDR3 bases: TGTGCCAGCAGTTTTGGGGGGGCAAAACTGTTTTTT.

This clone is a singleton in its sample. The CDR3 spells CASSLEATYEQYF. In DNA, the CDR3 is TGTGCCAGCAGTTTGGAGGCCACCTACGAGCAGTACTTC. The chain couples TRBV28 to TRBJ2-7; D is possibly TRBD2 (5 bases). The germline V gene encodes CDR1 MDHEN and CDR2 SYDVKM. V lost 3 bases to trimming and J lost 2 bases, with 8 bases between them. The CDR3 runs 13 residues.